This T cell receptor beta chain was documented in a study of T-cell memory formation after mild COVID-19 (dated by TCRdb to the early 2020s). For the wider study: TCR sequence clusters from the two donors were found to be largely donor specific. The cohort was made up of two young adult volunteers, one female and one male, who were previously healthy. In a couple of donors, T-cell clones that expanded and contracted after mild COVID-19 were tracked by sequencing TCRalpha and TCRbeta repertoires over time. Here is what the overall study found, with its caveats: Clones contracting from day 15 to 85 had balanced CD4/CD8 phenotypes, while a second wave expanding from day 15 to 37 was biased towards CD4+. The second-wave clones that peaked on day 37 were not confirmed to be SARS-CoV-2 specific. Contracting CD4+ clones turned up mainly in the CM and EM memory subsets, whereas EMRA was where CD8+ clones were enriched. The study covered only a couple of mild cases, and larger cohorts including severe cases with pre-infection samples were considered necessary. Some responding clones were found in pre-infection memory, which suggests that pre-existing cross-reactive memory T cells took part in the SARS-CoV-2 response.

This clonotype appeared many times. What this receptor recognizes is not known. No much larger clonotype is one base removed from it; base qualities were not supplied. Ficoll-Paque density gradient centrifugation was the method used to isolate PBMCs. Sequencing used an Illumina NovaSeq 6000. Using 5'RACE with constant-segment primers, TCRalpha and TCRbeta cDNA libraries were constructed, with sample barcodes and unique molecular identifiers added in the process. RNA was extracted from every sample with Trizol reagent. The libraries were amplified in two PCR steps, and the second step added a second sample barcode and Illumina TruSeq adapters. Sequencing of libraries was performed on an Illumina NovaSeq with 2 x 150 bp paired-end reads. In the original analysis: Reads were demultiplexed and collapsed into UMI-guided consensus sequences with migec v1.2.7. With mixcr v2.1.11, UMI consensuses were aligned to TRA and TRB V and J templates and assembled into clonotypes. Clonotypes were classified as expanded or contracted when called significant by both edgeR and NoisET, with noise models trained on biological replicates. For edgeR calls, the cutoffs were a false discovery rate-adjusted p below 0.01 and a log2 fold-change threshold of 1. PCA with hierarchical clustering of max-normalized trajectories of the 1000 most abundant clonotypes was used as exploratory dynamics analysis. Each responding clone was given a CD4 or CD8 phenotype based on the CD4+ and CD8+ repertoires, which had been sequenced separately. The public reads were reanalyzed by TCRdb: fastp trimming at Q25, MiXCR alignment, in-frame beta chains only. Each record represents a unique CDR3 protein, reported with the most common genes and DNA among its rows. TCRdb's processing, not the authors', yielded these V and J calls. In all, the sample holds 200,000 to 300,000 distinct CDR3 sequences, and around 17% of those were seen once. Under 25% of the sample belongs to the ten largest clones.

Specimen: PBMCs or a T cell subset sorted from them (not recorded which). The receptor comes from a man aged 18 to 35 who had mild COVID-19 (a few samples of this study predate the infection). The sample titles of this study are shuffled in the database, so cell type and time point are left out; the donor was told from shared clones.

The CDR3 protein: CSVDGPSSQETQYF. The DNA sequence reads TGCAGCGTTGATGGCCCCAGTTCTCAAGAGACCCAGTACTTC. The sequence is built from TRBV29-1 and TRBJ2-5, with the D gene uncertain. V drops 3 bases and J drops 2 bases, leaving 13 bases in between. Inclusive of the bounding cysteine and phenylalanine, the CDR3 is 14 residues long. Solely the CDR3 DNA is kept, with 42 bases framed from the first base. Taken from the germline V gene, the CDR1 and CDR2 loops are SQVTM and ANQGSEA.